A single sample is the source of the 9 T cell receptor beta chains below, sequenced in a study of T cells in women clearing cervical HPV infection. Libraries were prepared by immunoSEQ multiplex PCR; TCRdb keeps only in-frame clonotypes and omits some of them. The sample yields approximately 16,000 clones, of which the top ten take up more than 9%. The sample consisted of blood buffy coat. These receptor sequences come from a woman aged 18 to 75 with a cervical HPV16 infection that either progressed to CIN3+ or cleared (not recorded which).

With respect to this clone: Read coverage stops 3 residues before the CDR3 terminus; the germline J gene supplies the remainder. The chain is built from TRBV6-2 or TRBV6-3 and TRBJ2-3; D is undetermined. This CDR3 region has 16 residues. CDR1 is MNHEY, CDR2 SVGEGT, per germline. Trimming took off 2 bases at V and 1 base at J, with 13 bases between the two ends. The CDR3 loop is CASSYGLFPGTDTQYF. The sequenced CDR3 bases are TGTGCCAGCAGTTACGGGCTCTTCCCGGGCACAGATACG.

The sequenced part of the CDR3 DNA is TGCAGTGCCAAACAGCTCTATGGC. It translates to CSAKQLYG. The entire CDR3 reads CSAKQLYGYTF. The V call is TRBV20-1, the J call TRBJ1-2; D is uncertain. The missing CDR3 end, 3 residues past where the read stops, is filled in from the germline J gene. Trimming removed 6 bases at V and 4 bases at J, with 9 bases between. CDR3 size: 11 residues. Germline CDR1 DFQATT, CDR2 SNEGSKA (reference sequence).

Points on this clone: Its ends do not fully match the called genes, so a read error is possible. The sequenced part of the CDR3 DNA is TGCGCCAGCAGCCAAGATTTCGGGTCTGGAAACACT. Amino acid sequence: CASSQDFGSGNT. The CDR3, in full, reads CASSQDFGSGNTIYF. The rearrangement joins TRBV4-2 to TRBJ1-3, with D unclear. The read halts 3 residues ahead of the CDR3 end, with the missing end drawn from the germline J gene. Germline V lookup: CDR1 LGHNA, CDR2 YNFKEQ. The CDR3 has 15 residues.

Worth noting for this clone: The CDR3 extends 3 residues past the end of the read, so its final part is completed from the germline J gene. This chain joins TRBV30 and TRBJ1-1; D gene uncertain. V lost 4 bases and J lost 1, with 10 bases in between. CDR1 is GTSNPN and CDR2 is SVGIG in the germline V gene (reference sequence). The CDR3 contains 13 residues. CDR3 sequence: CAWKVHPNTEAFF. The CDR3 DNA, read in part, is TGTGCCTGGAAGGTGCACCCGAACACTGAA. The whole variable domain, filled in from reference TRBV30 and TRBJ1-1, reads SQTIHQWPATLVQPVGSPLSLECTVEGTSNPNLYWYRQAAGRGLQLLFYSVGIGQISSEVPQNLSASRPQDRQFILSSKKLLLSDSGFYLCAWKVHPNTEAFFGQGTRLTVV.

As for this clone: With the read ending 3 residues before the CDR3 end, the germline J gene is used to fill in that end. The rearrangement links TRBV7-7 to TRBJ2-3; TRBD2 matches 11 bases. V lost 5 bases, J lost 4 bases, and 8 bases stayed unmatched. The CDR3 is 16 residues long. Germline loops: CDR1 SSHAT, CDR2 FNYEAQ (reference sequence). The CDR3 loop reads CASSPRLAGGPDTQYF. The sequenced CDR3 bases are TGTGCCAGCAGCCCTCGGCTAGCGGGGGGCCCAGATACG.

Concerning this clone itself: The read halts 3 residues ahead of the CDR3 end, with the missing end drawn from the germline J gene. The V and J genes are TRBV20-1 and TRBJ1-2; weak D call: TRBD1 (5 bases). Deletions cut 0 bases from V and 6 bases from J, with 17 bases between. CDR1 is DFQATT, CDR2 SNEGSKA, per germline (reference sequence). This CDR3 has 15 amino acids. The CDR3 loop reads CSARDRVGVEDGYTF. CDR3 bases read: TGCAGTGCTAGAGATCGAGTAGGGGTAGAGGATGGC.

Concerning this clone: The read finishes 3 residues shy of the CDR3 end, and the germline J gene is used to complete it. J is TRBJ2-7 and V is TRBV28; unclear D gene. The germline gives CDR1 MDHEN, CDR2 SYDVKM. The CDR3 is 11 residues long. V lost 5 bases and J lost 2, with 4 bases in between. CDR3 loop: CASSPTYEQYF. CDR3 DNA, as far as it was read: TGTGCCAGCAGTCCTACCTACGAG.

As to this clone: Read sequence stops 3 residues before the CDR3 end, and the germline J gene provides the missing end. The chain employs TRBV5-8 and TRBJ1-1; possibly TRBD1 for D (5 bases). Germline CDR1 reads SGHTS; CDR2 reads YDEGEE. Between the trimmed V and J ends, which lost 4 bases and 7 bases, there was a span of 11 bases. The CDR3 has 12 amino acids. The CDR3 loop reads CASSRTGLEAFF. CDR3 bases read: TGTGCCAGCAGCCGGACGGGACTTGAA.

Notes on this clone: The read terminates 3 residues ahead of where the CDR3 ends, so the germline J gene completes it. Different DNA sequences within this sample yield the same CDR3. The chain has TRBV6-2 or TRBV6-3 and TRBJ2-7; TRBD2 might be the D (7 bases). V shed 7 bases and J shed 6 bases, with 19 bases lying between them. The CDR3 spans 14 residues. Germline V gene sequence: CDR1 MNHEY, CDR2 SVGEGT. The CDR3 DNA, read in part, is TGTGCCAGCACCAAGGGGGGGGCCGCGTCCGAG. Its protein product is CASTKGGAASE. The whole CDR3 protein is CASTKGGAASEQYF.